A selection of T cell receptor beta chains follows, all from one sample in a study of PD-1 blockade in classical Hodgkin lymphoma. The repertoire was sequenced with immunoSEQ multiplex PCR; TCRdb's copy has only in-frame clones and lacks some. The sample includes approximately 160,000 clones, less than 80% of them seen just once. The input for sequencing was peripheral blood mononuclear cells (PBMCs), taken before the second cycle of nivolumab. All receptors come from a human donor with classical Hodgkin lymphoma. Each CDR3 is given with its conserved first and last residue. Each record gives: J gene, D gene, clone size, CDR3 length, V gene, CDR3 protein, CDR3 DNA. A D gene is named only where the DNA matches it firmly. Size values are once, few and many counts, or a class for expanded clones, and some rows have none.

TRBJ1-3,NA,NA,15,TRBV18,CASSPTQGPGNTIYF,TGTGCCAGCTCACCGACGCAGGGACCTGGAAACACCATATATTTT
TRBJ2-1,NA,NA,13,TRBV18,CASSSTRHNEQFF,TGTGCCAGCTCATCGACTAGGCACAATGAGCAGTTCTTC
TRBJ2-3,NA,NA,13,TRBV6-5,CASNRGRGDTQYF,TGTGCCAGCAATCGAGGCAGGGGAGATACGCAGTATTTT
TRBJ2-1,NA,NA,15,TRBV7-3,CASSLGRGLYNEQFF,TGTGCCAGCAGCTTAGGGCGGGGCCTCTACAATGAGCAGTTCTTC
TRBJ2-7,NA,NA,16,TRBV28,CASSSAGTRVRKEQYF,TGTGCCAGCAGTTCGGCCGGGACAAGGGTTCGGAAGGAGCAGTACTTC
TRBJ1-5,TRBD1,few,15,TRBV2,CASSGDRVSNQPQHF,TGTGCCAGCAGTGGGGACAGGGTTAGCAATCAGCCCCAGCATTTT
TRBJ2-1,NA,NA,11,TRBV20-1,CSARGESEQFF,TGCAGTGCTAGAGGGGAGTCGGAGCAGTTCTTC
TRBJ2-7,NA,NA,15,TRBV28,CASTTLGRSANEQYF,TGTGCCAGCACCACGCTGGGTCGGTCAGCCAACGAGCAGTACTTC
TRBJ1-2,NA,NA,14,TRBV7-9,CASSLGADSYGYTF,TGTGCCAGCAGCTTAGGGGCAGATTCCTATGGCTACACCTTC
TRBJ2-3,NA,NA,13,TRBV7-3,CASSLNRVDTQYF,TGTGCCAGCAGCTTAAATAGGGTAGATACGCAGTATTTT
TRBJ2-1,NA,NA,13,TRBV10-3,CAISENSANEQFF,TGTGCCATCAGTGAGAACAGTGCAAATGAGCAGTTCTTC
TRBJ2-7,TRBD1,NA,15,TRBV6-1,CASSERQGDAYEQYF,TGTGCCAGCAGTGAAAGACAGGGTGATGCCTACGAGCAGTACTTC
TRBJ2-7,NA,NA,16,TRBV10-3,CANPQYRQPWSDEQYF,TGTGCCAACCCCCAATACAGACAGCCTTGGTCCGACGAGCAGTACTTC
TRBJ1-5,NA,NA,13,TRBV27,CASSLGPYQPQHF,TGTGCCAGCAGTTTAGGGCCGTATCAGCCCCAGCATTTT